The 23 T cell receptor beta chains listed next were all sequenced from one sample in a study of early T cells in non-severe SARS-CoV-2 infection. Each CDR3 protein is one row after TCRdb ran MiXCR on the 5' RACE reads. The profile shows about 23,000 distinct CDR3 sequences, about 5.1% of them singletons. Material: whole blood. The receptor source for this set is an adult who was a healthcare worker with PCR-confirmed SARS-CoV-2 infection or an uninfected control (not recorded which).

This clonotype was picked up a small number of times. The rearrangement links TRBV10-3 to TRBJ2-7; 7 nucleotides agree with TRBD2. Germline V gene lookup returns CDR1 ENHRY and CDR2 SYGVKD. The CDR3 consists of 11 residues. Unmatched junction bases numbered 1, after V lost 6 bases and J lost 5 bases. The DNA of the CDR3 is TGTGCCATCAGAGGGAGGGACGAGCAGTACTTC. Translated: CAIRGRDEQYF.

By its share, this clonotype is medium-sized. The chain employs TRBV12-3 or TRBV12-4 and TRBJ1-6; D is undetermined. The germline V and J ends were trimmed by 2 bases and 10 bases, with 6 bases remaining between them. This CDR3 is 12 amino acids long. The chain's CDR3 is CASSLILSPLHF. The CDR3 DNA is TGTGCCAGCAGTTTAATCTTGTCACCCCTCCACTTT.

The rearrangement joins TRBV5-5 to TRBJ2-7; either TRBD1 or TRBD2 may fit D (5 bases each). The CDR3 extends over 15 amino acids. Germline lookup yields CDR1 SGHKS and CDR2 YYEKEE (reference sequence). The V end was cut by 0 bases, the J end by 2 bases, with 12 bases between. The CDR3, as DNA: TGTGCCAGCAGCTTGGCGGGGCGGACTGCCTACGAGCAGTACGTC. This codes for CASSLAGRTAYEQYV.

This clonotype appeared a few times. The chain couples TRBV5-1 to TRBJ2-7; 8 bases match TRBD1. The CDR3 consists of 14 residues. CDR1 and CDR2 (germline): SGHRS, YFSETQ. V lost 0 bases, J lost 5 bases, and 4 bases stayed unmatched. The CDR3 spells CASSLGTGLHEQYV. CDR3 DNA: TGCGCCAGCAGCTTGGGGACAGGGCTCCACGAGCAGTACGTC.

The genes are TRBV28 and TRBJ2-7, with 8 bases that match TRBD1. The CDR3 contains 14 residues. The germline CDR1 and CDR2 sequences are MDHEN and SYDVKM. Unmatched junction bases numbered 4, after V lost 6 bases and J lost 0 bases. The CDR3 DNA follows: TGTGCCAGCAGGGTGGACAGGGCCTCCTACGAGCAGTACTTC. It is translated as CASRVDRASYEQYF.

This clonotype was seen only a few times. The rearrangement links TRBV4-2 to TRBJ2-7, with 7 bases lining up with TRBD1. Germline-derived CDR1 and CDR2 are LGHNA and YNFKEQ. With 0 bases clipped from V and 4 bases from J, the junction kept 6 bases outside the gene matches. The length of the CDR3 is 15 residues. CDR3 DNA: TGTGCCAGCAGCCAAGACAGGGGGATGTATTACGAGCAGTACTTC. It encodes CASSQDRGMYYEQYF.

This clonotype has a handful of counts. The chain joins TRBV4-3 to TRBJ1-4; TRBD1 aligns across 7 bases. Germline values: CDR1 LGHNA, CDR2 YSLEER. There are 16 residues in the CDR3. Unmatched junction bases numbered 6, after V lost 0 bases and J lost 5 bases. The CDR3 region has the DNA TGCGCCAGCAGCCAAGATCGGGGCAGGGGGAATGAAAAACTGTTTTTT. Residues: CASSQDRGRGNEKLFF.

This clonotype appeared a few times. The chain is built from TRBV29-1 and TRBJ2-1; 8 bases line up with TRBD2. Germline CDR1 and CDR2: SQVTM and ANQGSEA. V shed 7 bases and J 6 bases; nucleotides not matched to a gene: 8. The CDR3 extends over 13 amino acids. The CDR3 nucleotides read TGCAGCGGGGCAGCGGGAGAGATCAATGAGCAGTTCTTC. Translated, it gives CSGAAGEINEQFF.

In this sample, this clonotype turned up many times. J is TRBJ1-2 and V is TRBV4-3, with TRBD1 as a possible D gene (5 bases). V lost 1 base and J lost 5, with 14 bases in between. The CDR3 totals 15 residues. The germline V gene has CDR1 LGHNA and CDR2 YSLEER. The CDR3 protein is CASSQATGTSYGYTF. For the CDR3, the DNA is TGCGCCAGCAGCCAAGCTACCGGGACCTCTTATGGCTACACCTTC.

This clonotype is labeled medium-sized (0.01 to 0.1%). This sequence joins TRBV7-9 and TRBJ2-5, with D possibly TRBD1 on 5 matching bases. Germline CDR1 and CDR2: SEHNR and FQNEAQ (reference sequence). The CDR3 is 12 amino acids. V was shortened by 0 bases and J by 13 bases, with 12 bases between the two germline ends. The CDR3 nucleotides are TGTGCCAGCAGCTTAGCCGGACAAGGCCCGTACTTC. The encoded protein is CASSLAGQGPYF.

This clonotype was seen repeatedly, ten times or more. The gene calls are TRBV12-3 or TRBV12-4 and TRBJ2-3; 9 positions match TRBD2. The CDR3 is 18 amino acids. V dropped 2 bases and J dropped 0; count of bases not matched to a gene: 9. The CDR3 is CASSLRAGGYTSTDTQYF. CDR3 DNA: TGTGCCAGCAGTTTAAGAGCGGGAGGATACACTAGCACAGATACGCAGTATTTT.

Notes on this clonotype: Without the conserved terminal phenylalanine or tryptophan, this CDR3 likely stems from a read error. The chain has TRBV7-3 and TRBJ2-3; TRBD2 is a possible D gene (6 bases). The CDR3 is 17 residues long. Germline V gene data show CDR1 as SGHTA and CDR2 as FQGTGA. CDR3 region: CASSSTGTPRGTDTQYL. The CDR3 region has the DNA TGCGCCAGCAGCTCGACCGGGACTCCCAGGGGCACAGATACGCAGTATCTT.

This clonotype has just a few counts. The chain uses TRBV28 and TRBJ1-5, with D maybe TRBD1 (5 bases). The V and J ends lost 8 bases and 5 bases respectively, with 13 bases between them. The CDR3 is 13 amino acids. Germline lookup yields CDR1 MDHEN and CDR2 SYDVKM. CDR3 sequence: CASGQGGYQPQHF. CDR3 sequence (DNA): TGTGCCAGCGGGCAGGGAGGTTATCAGCCCCAGCATTTT.

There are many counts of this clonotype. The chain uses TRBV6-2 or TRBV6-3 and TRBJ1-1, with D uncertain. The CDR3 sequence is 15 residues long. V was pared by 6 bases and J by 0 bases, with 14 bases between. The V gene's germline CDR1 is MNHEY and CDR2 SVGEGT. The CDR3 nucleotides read TGTGCCAGCAGGCAACAGCTGATCTTGAACACTGAAGCTTTCTTT. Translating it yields CASRQQLILNTEAFF.

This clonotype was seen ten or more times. The CDR3 here is CSARQTRQGRWSTDTQYF. CDR3 nucleotide sequence: TGCAGTGCTAGACAGACCCGCCAGGGTCGCTGGAGCACAGATACGCAGTATTTT. The gene calls are TRBV20-1 and TRBJ2-3, with D possibly matching TRBD1 (5 bases). Per germline, CDR1 DFQATT and CDR2 SNEGSKA (reference sequence). The ends were cut back, 2 bases at V and 0 bases at J, with 21 bases in the middle. The CDR3 totals 18 residues.

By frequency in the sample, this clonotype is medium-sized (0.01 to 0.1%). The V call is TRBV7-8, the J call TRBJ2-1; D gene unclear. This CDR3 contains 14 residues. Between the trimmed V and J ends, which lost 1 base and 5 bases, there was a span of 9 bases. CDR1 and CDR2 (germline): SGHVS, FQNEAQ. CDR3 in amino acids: CASSLGGVNNEQFF. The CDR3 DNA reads TGTGCCAGCAGCTTAGGAGGAGTTAACAATGAGCAGTTCTTC.

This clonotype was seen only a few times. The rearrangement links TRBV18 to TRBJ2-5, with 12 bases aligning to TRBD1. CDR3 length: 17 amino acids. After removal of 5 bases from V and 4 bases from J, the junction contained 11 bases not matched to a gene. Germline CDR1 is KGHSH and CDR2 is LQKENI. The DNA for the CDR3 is TGTGCCAGCTCATCGGCTGGGACAGGGGGCGCGTTAGAGACCCAGTACTTC. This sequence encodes CASSSAGTGGALETQYF.

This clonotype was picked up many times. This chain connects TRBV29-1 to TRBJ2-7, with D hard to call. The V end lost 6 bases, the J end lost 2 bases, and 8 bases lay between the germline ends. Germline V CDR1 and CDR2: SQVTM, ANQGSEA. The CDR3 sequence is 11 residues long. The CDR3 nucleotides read TGCAGCGTCCGTGATCCCTACGAGCAGTACTTC. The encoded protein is CSVRDPYEQYF.

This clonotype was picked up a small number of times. The CDR3 region is CASSLVSSGETQYF. CDR3 in DNA: TGTGCCAGCAGCTTGGTGTCTAGCGGGGAGACCCAGTACTTC. This chain joins TRBV5-5 and TRBJ2-5, with 8 bases that match TRBD2. CDR1 is SGHKS, CDR2 YYEKEE, per germline (reference sequence). Trimming removed 0 bases from V and 5 bases from J; junction bases left unmatched: 3. This CDR3 is built from 14 residues.

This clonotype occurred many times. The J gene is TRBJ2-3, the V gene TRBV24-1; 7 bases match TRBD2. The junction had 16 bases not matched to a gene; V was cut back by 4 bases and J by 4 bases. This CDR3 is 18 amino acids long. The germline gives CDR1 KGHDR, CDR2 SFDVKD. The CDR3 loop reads CATSDPTQTSLGADTQYF. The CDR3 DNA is TGTGCCACCAGTGACCCCACCCAGACTAGCCTCGGGGCAGATACGCAGTATTTT.

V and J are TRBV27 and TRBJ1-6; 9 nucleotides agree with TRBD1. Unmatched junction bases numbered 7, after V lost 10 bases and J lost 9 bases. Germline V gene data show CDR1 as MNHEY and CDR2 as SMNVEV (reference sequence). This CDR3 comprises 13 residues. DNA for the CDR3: TGTGCCACCAGGGACAGGGATCGTTCACCCCTCCACTTT. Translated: CATRDRDRSPLHF.

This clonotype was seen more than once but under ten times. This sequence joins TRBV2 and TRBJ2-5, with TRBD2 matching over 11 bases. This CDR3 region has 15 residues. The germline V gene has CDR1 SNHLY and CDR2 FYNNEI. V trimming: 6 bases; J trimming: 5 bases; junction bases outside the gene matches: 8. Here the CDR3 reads CASRETSGSSETQYF. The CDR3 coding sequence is TGTGCCAGCAGAGAAACTAGCGGGAGTTCTGAGACCCAGTACTTC.

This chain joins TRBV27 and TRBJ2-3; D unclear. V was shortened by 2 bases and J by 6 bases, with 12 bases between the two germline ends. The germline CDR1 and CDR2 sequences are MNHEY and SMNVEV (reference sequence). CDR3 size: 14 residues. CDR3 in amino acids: CASSLAALSDTQYF. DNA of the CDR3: TGTGCCAGCAGTTTAGCCGCCCTTAGCGATACGCAGTATTTT.